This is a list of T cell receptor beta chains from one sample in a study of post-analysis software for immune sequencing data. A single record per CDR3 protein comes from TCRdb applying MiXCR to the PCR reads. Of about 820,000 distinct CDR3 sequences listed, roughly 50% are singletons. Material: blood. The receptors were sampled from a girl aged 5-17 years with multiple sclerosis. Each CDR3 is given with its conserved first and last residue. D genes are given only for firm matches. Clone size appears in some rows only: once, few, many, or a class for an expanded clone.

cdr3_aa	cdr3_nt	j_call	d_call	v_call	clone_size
CARSRINIQYF	TGTGCCAGGAGTAGGATTAACATTCAGTACTTC	TRBJ2-4	NA	TRBV6-8	once
CATSTAHDSPYEQYF	TGTGCCACCAGCACGGCTCATGACAGTCCCTACGAGCAGTACTTC	TRBJ2-7	NA	TRBV15	NA
CSTSQRNTEAFF	TGCAGCACTTCCCAGAGGAACACTGAAGCTTTCTTT	TRBJ1-1	NA	TRBV29-1	NA
CASSSSPSMSGGPNSNQPQHF	TGCGCCAGCAGCTCCTCCCCGAGCATGTCAGGAGGTCCTAATAGCAATCAGCCCCAGCATTTT	TRBJ1-5	NA	TRBV5-1	once
CASSSTQGPLAKNIQYF	TGTGCCAGCAGTTCTACTCAGGGGCCGCTAGCCAAAAACATTCAGTACTTC	TRBJ2-4	NA	TRBV25-1	NA
CASTEDSYEQYF	TGCGCCAGCACCGAAGACTCCTACGAGCAGTACTTC	TRBJ2-7	NA	TRBV10-2	NA
CASSVSQTDVYGYTF	TGTGCCAGCAGTGTATCACAGACAGATGTCTATGGCTACACCTTC	TRBJ1-2	NA	TRBV2	NA
CSVEDRDRNSGANVLTF	TGCAGCGTTGAAGATCGGGACAGAAACTCTGGGGCCAACGTCCTGACTTTC	TRBJ2-6	TRBD1	TRBV29-1	NA
CASSVGGRRGQETQYF	TGTGCCAGCAGCGTAGGGGGTCGGCGGGGCCAAGAGACCCAGTACTTC	TRBJ2-5	NA	TRBV9	once
CASSSGLTTDTQYF	TGTGCCAGCAGCTCTGGACTAACCACAGATACGCAGTATTTT	TRBJ2-3	NA	TRBV7-3	NA
CSVATSRTRGSEQYF	TGCAGCGTTGCCACGTCTCGTACTCGGGGTTCCGAGCAGTACTTC	TRBJ2-7	NA	TRBV29-1	NA
CASSQPGDERKQYF	TGCGCCAGCAGCCAACCTGGCGATGAAAGGAAGCAGTACTTC	TRBJ2-7	NA	TRBV4-1	NA
CSAIGTSGGATERYNEQFF	TGCAGTGCCATAGGGACTAGCGGGGGCGCCACCGAACGGTACAATGAGCAGTTCTTC	TRBJ2-1	TRBD2	TRBV20-1	NA
CTSSPLDRASHEQYF	TGTACCAGCTCACCACTAGACAGGGCTTCCCACGAGCAGTACTTC	TRBJ2-7	TRBD1	TRBV18	few
CASSLWAGTMGDTQYF	TGTGCCAGCAGTTTATGGGCGGGGACTATGGGAGATACGCAGTATTTT	TRBJ2-3	TRBD2	TRBV27	NA
CASSPEGGKEIQYF	TGTGCCAGCAGCCCCGAAGGGGGTAAAGAGATCCAGTACTTC	TRBJ2-7	NA	TRBV7-9	NA
CASSEVADSNYEQYF	TGCGCCAGCAGTGAGGTTGCGGACTCAAACTACGAGCAGTACTTC	TRBJ2-7	NA	TRBV10-1	NA
CSISMGGTEAFF	TGCAGCATCTCTATGGGGGGCACTGAAGCTTTCTTT	TRBJ1-1	NA	TRBV29-1	NA
CASSSGQREETQYF	TGTGCCAGCAGCTCAGGACAAAGAGAAGAGACCCAGTACTTC	TRBJ2-5	NA	TRBV11-2	NA
CASSLRPTGFYGYTF	TGTGCCAGCAGCTTACGCCCTACGGGTTTCTATGGCTACACCTTC	TRBJ1-2	NA	TRBV7-2	NA
CASSLTGLFTDTQYF	TGTGCCAGCAGCCTAACAGGGTTATTCACAGATACGCAGTATTTT	TRBJ2-3	NA	TRBV13	NA
CASSPPSRETQYF	TGTGCCAGCTCACCACCGAGTCGAGAGACCCAGTACTTC	TRBJ2-5	NA	TRBV18	NA
CSVGDQVNTEAFF	TGCAGCGTTGGAGACCAGGTGAACACTGAAGCTTTCTTT	TRBJ1-1	NA	TRBV29-1	NA
CASSQGPHQETQYF	TGTGCCAGCAGCCAGGGACCGCACCAAGAGACCCAGTACTTC	TRBJ2-5	NA	TRBV11-2	once
CASSGGYSGANVLTF	TGTGCCAGCAGCGGTGGTTACTCTGGGGCCAACGTCCTGACTTTC	TRBJ2-6	NA	TRBV6-1	few
CANSQTGDGYGYTF	TGTGCCAACAGCCAGACAGGGGATGGCTATGGCTACACCTTC	TRBJ1-2	TRBD1	TRBV5-5	NA
CAISDSTGTAYEQYF	TGTGCCATCAGTGACAGCACCGGGACAGCCTACGAGCAGTACTTC	TRBJ2-7	TRBD1	TRBV10-3	NA
CASSLNGQGSEAFF	TGCGCCAGCAGCCTGAATGGACAGGGGAGTGAAGCTTTCTTT	TRBJ1-1	TRBD1	TRBV5-1	NA
CASSLRDRASGANVLTF	TGCGCCAGCAGCCTACGGGACAGGGCATCTGGGGCCAACGTCCTGACTTTC	TRBJ2-6	TRBD1	TRBV5-1	few
CASTLAGQGNQETQYF	TGTGCCAGCACCCTAGCGGGACAGGGAAACCAAGAGACCCAGTACTTC	TRBJ2-5	NA	TRBV7-9	NA
CASSFRDSGNQPQHF	TGTGCCAGCAGTTTCCGGGACAGCGGCAATCAGCCCCAGCATTTT	TRBJ1-5	TRBD1	TRBV12-3/TRBV12-4	NA
CASSPPGRIDNEQFF	TGTGCCAGCAGTCCCCCGGGCCGGATCGACAATGAGCAGTTCTTC	TRBJ2-1	NA	TRBV7-9	NA
CASSPGQGSYYEQYF	TGTGCCAGCAGTCCCGGACAGGGTTCTTACTACGAGCAGTACTTC	TRBJ2-7	TRBD1	TRBV6-6	few